The clone carrying this T cell receptor (beta chain) was picked up one time. How the authors handled the data: For nucleated cells, counts were estimated from reference gene primer amplification. TCRdb keeps only in-frame clones here, not all; method: immunoSEQ multiplex PCR. The D gene and trimming were derived from the DNA, and the V and J assignments and clone size from that table. The sample includes approximately 200,000 clones, around 83% of them seen just once. This specimen comes from a study of blood T cell repertoires in COVID-19. Background on the study: Material from acute and convalescent COVID-19 was sourced from the United States, Italy and Spain. PBMCs, B-cell-depleted T cells, or T cells provided the cDNA or gDNA that made up the material.

The germline V gene encodes CDR1 SGHRS and CDR2 YFSETQ. V was cut by 6 bases and J by 4 bases, with 19 bases left in between. The CDR3 is made up of 15 amino acids. The genes are TRBV5-1 and TRBJ1-1, with a weak D call TRBD1 (5 bases). This clonotype was sampled from a man aged 40-49 years with acute or convalescent COVID-19. Material: peripheral blood. The CDR3, as DNA: TGCGCCAGCAACCCATATCAAGGGGAGGGCACTGAAGCTTTCTTT. Protein sequence: CASNPYQGEGTEAFF.